The sequence of this T cell receptor (beta chain) was determined in a study of T cells in Graves' hyperthyroidism and ophthalmopathy. V lost 7 bases, J lost 5 bases, and 9 bases stayed unmatched. The CDR3 extends over 14 amino acids. Germline V CDR1 and CDR2: MNHEY, SMNVEV (reference sequence). The investigators amplified TCR beta CDR3 regions from RNA transcripts. A first-round RT-PCR of the TCR CDR3 used the HTBI primer set. One entry per CDR3 protein, called by TCRdb with MiXCR from the multiplex PCR reads. The repertoire holds hundreds of thousands of distinct CDR3 sequences, with about 20% as singletons. Used for diagnoses were clinical symptoms, serum thyroxine and TRAb, thyroid ultrasound and orbital computed tomography.

The material sequenced was blood. This sequence originates from a man aged 35 to 55 with Graves' ophthalmopathy. This sequence joins TRBV27 and TRBJ2-3; 7 nucleotides agree with TRBD2. Here the CDR3 reads CASTPGGSGDTQYF. The DNA of the CDR3 is TGTGCCAGCACCCCCGGGGGGTCGGGAGATACGCAGTATTTT.